This T cell receptor beta chain comes out of a study of CD8 T cells in ankylosing spondylitis. Germline-derived CDR1 and CDR2 are MNHNS and SASEGT. CDR3 length: 13 residues. V was clipped by 8 bases and J by 0 bases, with 8 bases between them. This clonotype appeared many times. Its matching antigen is unknown. Notes on the study in general: Reports of some motif variants in reactive arthritis synovial fluid and blood predate this one. The study identified a TCR beta motif of several highly homologous variants that appeared characteristic of ankylosing spondylitis blood. Reportedly, significant enrichment of disease-linked clones occurred in matched ankylosing spondylitis synovial fluid.

Quantitative barcoded 5'-RACE was used to prepare TCR beta libraries. MiXCR was run by TCRdb on the 5' RACE reads, yielding one entry per CDR3 protein. The profile shows about 250,000 distinct CDR3 sequences, roughly 8.2% of them singletons. Sequencing was done on a sample of blood, either unsorted or a sorted T cell fraction (not recorded which). This chain connects TRBV6-1 to TRBJ1-3, with no clear D. The TCR originated in a female donor with ankylosing spondylitis or in good health (not recorded which). CDR3 in amino acids: CASGRLSGNTIYF. Written as DNA, the CDR3 is TGTGCCAGCGGGAGGCTCTCTGGAAACACCATATATTTT.